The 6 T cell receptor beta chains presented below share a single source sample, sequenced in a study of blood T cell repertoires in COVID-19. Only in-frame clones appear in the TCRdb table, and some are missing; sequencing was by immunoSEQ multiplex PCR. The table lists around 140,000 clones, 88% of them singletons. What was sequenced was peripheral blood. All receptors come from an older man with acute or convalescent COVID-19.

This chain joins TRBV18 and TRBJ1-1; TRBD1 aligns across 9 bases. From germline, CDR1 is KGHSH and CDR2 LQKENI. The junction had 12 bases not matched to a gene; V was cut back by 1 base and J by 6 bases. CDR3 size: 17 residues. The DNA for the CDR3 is TGTGCCAGCTCACCACTAACATCCGGGACAGGGAGGTCTGAAGCTTTCTTT. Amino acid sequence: CASSPLTSGTGRSEAFF.

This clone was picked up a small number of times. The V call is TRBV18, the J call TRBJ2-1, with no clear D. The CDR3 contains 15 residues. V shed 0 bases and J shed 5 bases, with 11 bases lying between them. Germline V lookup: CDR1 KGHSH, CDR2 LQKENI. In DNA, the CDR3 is TGTGCCAGCTCACCACCGGCTGCCAGAAACAATGAGCAGTTCTTC. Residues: CASSPPAARNNEQFF.

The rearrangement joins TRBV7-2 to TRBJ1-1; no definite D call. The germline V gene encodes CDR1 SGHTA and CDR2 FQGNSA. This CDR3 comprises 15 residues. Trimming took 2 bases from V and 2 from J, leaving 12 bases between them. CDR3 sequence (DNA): TGTGCCAGCAGCTTAATATTCGGGATAAACACTGAAGCTTTCTTT. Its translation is CASSLIFGINTEAFF.

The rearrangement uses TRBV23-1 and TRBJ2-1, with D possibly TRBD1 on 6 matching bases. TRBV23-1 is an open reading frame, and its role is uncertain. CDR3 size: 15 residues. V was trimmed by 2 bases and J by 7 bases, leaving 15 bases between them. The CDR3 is CASSQPGQRRNEQFF. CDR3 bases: TGCGCCAGCAGTCAACCGGGACAAAGGAGGAATGAGCAGTTCTTC.

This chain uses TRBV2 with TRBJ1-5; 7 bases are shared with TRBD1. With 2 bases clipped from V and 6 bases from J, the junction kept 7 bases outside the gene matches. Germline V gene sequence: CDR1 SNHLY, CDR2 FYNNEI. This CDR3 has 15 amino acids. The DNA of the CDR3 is TGTGCCAGCAGTGAATTGGCCAGGGGGTCTCAGCCCCAGCATTTT. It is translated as CASSELARGSQPQHF.

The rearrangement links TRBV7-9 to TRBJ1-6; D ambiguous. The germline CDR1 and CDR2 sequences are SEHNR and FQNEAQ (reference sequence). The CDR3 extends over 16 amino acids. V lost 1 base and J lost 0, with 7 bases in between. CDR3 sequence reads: CASSLVGSSYNSPLHF. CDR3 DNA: TGTGCCAGCAGCTTAGTTGGGAGCTCCTATAATTCACCCCTCCACTTT.